This paragraph covers one T cell receptor (beta chain) sequence. The antigen is unknown. The data were obtained in a study of response to subunit inactivated influenza vaccine. Study-wide results and caveats: Each seasonal influenza vaccination, the authors suggested, recruits few new T cells.

Via MiXCR, TCRdb re-called the RT-PCR reads, giving one row per CDR3 protein. The data contain 800,000 or so distinct CDR3 sequences, over 20% of them singletons. This TCR came from a man aged 45-60 years who received an inactivated influenza vaccine. The sample in question was PBMCs from blood, obtained less than 6 days after vaccination.

CDR3 residues: CASSSPGDSTDTQYF. The CDR3 region has the DNA TGTGCCAGCAGCTCCCCCGGGGATAGCACAGATACGCAGTATTTT. The V call is TRBV7-9, the J call TRBJ2-3, with D perhaps TRBD2 (5 bases). The CDR3 contains 15 residues. V was clipped by 4 bases and J by 0 bases, with 11 bases between them. CDR1 is SEHNR, CDR2 FQNEAQ, per germline (reference sequence).